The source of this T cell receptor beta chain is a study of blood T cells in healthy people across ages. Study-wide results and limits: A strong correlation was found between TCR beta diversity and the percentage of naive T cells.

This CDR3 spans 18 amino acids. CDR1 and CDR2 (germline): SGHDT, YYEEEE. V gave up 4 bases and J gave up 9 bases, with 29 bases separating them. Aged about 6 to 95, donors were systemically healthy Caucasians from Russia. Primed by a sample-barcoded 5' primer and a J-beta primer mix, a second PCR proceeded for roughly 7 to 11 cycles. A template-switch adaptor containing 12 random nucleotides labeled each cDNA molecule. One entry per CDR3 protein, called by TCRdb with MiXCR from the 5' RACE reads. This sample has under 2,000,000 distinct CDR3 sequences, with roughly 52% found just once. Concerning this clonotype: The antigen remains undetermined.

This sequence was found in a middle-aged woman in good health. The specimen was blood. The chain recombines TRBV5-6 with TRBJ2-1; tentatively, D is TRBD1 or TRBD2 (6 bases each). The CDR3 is CASSPDRGRGSFEAEQFF. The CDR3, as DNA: TGTGCCAGCAGCCCAGACCGGGGGCGGGGCTCTTTTGAAGCTGAGCAGTTCTTC.